Each of the 21 T cell receptor beta chains below was sequenced from the same sample in a study of human T cells and chemical hapten exposure. TCRdb called the RACE reads again in MiXCR, with one record for every CDR3 protein. This sample carries over 65,000 distinct CDR3 sequences, roughly 12% of them seen once, and the ten largest clones take approximately 1.4%. As for time point: patch test 2, 6 weeks after DPC sensitization. Regarding treatment: therapeutic diphenylcyclopropenone sensitization with weekly scalp DPC. The sequenced sample was whole blood, obtained in connection with sensitization to the hapten diphenylcyclopropenone (DPC). These receptors all stem from a man younger than 35 with alopecia areata. Some clones in this sample may be carry-over from other donors' samples.

This clonotype was picked up many times. The chain uses TRBV18 and TRBJ1-1; 8 bases agree with TRBD1. The CDR3 is 12 amino acids. CDR1 is KGHSH and CDR2 is LQKENI in the germline V gene. Germline trimming cut 4 bases from V and 6 bases from J; bases unmatched to any gene: 1. In DNA, the CDR3 is TGTGCCAGCTCACTACAGGGGGCTGAAGCTTTCTTT. It encodes CASSLQGAEAFF. The whole variable domain, remainder taken from reference TRBV18 and TRBJ1-1, is NAGVMQNPRHLVRRRGQEARLRCSPMKGHSHVYWYRQLPEEGLKFMVYLQKENIIDESGMPKERFSAEFPKEGPSILRIQQVVRGDSAAYFCASSLQGAEAFFGQGTRLTVV.

This clonotype was detected only a few times. This chain uses TRBV11-3 with TRBJ2-1; maybe TRBD2 (7 bases). V gave up 5 bases and J gave up 0 bases, with 17 bases separating them. Germline lookup yields CDR1 SGHNT and CDR2 YENEEA. There are 17 residues in the CDR3. CDR3 nucleotide sequence: TGTGCCAGCAGCCCAATCCGGGGGGCAAGCTCCTACAATGAGCAGTTCTTC. It specifies CASSPIRGASSYNEQFF. Filled out from reference TRBV11-3 and TRBJ2-1, the complete variable domain reads EAGVVQSPRYKIIEKKQPVAFWCNPISGHNTLYWYLQNLGQGPELLIRYENEEAVDDSQLPKDRFSAERLKGVDSTLKIQPAELGDSAVYLCASSPIRGASSYNEQFFGPGTRLTVL.

This clonotype was seen at least ten times. J is TRBJ2-1 and V is TRBV20-1; D unresolved. Deletions cut 5 bases from V and 0 bases from J, with 8 bases between. The CDR3 is 13 residues long. From germline, CDR1 is DFQATT and CDR2 SNEGSKA (reference sequence). The CDR3 DNA is TGCAGTGCTGGGCAGCCCTCCTACAATGAGCAGTTCTTC. Translating it yields CSAGQPSYNEQFF.

This clonotype appeared many times. The CDR3 DNA is TGCAGTGCTAGAACTATGATCGGGACCACCTACGAGCAGTACTTC. Protein sequence: CSARTMIGTTYEQYF. The genes are TRBV20-1 and TRBJ2-7, with D perhaps being TRBD1 or TRBD2 (5 bases each). From germline, CDR1 is DFQATT and CDR2 SNEGSKA (reference sequence). V gave up 2 bases and J gave up 2 bases, with 16 bases separating them. This CDR3 comprises 15 residues.

The chain's CDR3 is CSAMILGGTQETQYF. CDR3 nucleotide sequence: TGCAGTGCTATGATCCTCGGGGGAACCCAAGAGACCCAGTACTTC. The V and J genes are TRBV20-1 and TRBJ2-5, with D maybe TRBD2 (6 bases). CDR3 length equals 15 residues. V shed 4 bases and J shed 1 base, with 16 bases lying between them. The V gene's germline CDR1 is DFQATT and CDR2 SNEGSKA (reference sequence).

This clonotype was recorded many times. This chain uses TRBV6-1 with TRBJ2-7, with D possibly matching TRBD2 (5 bases). Deletions cut 2 bases from V and 2 bases from J, with 13 bases between. The CDR3 runs to 15 residues. Germline V gene lookup returns CDR1 MNHNS and CDR2 SASEGT. The CDR3 coding sequence is TGTGCCAGCAGTGAAAAAATTCCGGGAACCTACGAGCAGTACTTC. Its protein is CASSEKIPGTYEQYF.

V and J are TRBV20-1 and TRBJ2-1, with D unresolved. The CDR3 is made up of 11 amino acids. CDR1 and CDR2 (germline): DFQATT, SNEGSKA (reference sequence). V lost 6 bases and J 9 bases, leaving 12 bases between the germline ends. CDR3: CSAPKVLEQFF. CDR3 in DNA: TGCAGTGCCCCTAAGGTGCTTGAGCAGTTCTTC.

This clonotype occurred a few times. V and J are TRBV11-2 and TRBJ1-3; 9 nucleotides match TRBD1. Germline CDR1 is SGHAT and CDR2 is FQNNGV. V trimming: 4 bases; J trimming: 5 bases; junction bases outside the gene matches: 12. The CDR3 contains 17 residues. The CDR3 sequence: CASSSPGQGTVRNTIYF. Written as DNA, the CDR3 is TGTGCCAGCAGCTCCCCGGGACAGGGAACAGTTAGAAACACCATATATTTT.

Ten or more counts support this clonotype. V gene TRBV29-1 combines with J gene TRBJ1-1, with a tentative D call TRBD1 (6 bases). CDR1 and CDR2 (germline): SQVTM, ANQGSEA. Trimming shortened V by 2 bases and J by 7 bases, and 17 bases separated the two germline ends. This CDR3 contains 14 residues. CDR3 in amino acids: CSVENRALVGEAFF. CDR3 coding DNA: TGCAGCGTTGAAAACAGGGCCCTCGTAGGTGAAGCTTTCTTT. The entire variable domain, with the rest obtained from reference TRBV29-1 and TRBJ1-1, is as follows: SAVISQKPSRDICQRGTSLTIQCQVDSQVTMMFWYRQQPGQSLTLIATANQGSEATYESGFVIDKFPISRPNLTFSTLTVSNMSPEDSSIYLCSVENRALVGEAFFGQGTRLTVV.

The table lists this clonotype with a few counts. J is TRBJ2-3 and V is TRBV7-6, with 7 bases lining up with TRBD1. The CDR3 covers 14 residues. In germline, CDR1 is SGHVS, CDR2 FNYEAQ. Trimming took 2 bases from V and 3 from J; bases not matched to a gene: 2. Written as DNA, the CDR3 is TGTGCCAGCAGCTTAAGGGGGCAGACAGATACGCAGTATTTT. This sequence encodes CASSLRGQTDTQYF.

This clonotype has at least ten counts. The gene calls are TRBV6-5 and TRBJ2-7, with a tentative D call TRBD1 (5 bases). This CDR3 region has 15 residues. Trimming took 0 bases from V and 3 from J, leaving 12 bases between them. Germline values: CDR1 MNHEY, CDR2 SVGAGI. The CDR3 sequence is CASSYSSTGLYEQYV. The CDR3 coding sequence is TGTGCCAGCAGTTACTCGTCTACAGGTCTCTACGAGCAGTACGTC.

This clonotype came up a few times. The chain recombines TRBV28 with TRBJ2-2; D call uncertain. V was cut by 6 bases and J by 6 bases, with 8 bases left in between. Germline values: CDR1 MDHEN, CDR2 SYDVKM. The CDR3 sequence is 12 residues long. The CDR3 here is CASSEVSGELFF. The CDR3 DNA reads TGTGCCAGCAGCGAGGTGTCCGGGGAGCTGTTTTTT.

This clonotype was observed a handful of times. The J gene is TRBJ1-5, the V gene TRBV12-2. TRBV12-2 is annotated as a pseudogene. CDR3 length: 15 amino acids. The CDR3 nucleotides are TGTGCAAGTGGAAGGGGACTCTATAGCAATCAGCCCCAGCATTTT. Translated, it gives CASGRGLYSNQPQHF.

This clonotype was detected a few times. This chain connects TRBV11-2 to TRBJ2-3; no definite D call. From germline, CDR1 is SGHAT and CDR2 FQNNGV. V was pared by 0 bases and J by 5 bases, with 12 bases between. The CDR3 length is 15 residues. CDR3 nucleotide sequence: TGTGCCAGCAGCTTAGATCCGCCCCCCAGAGATACGCAGTATTTT. Its translation is CASSLDPPPRDTQYF.

There are a few counts of this clonotype. V usage is TRBV7-6 and J usage is TRBJ2-1; TRBD2 aligns across 11 bases. V lost 2 bases, J lost 4 bases, and 7 bases stayed unmatched. In germline, CDR1 is SGHVS, CDR2 FNYEAQ. The CDR3 consists of 17 residues. The chain's CDR3 is CASSLLAGGQWYNEQFF. The CDR3 DNA reads TGTGCCAGCAGCTTATTAGCGGGGGGGCAATGGTACAATGAGCAGTTCTTC.

The gene calls are TRBV7-6 and TRBJ2-7; unclear D gene. Germline V CDR1 and CDR2: SGHVS, FNYEAQ. CDR3 size: 12 residues. CDR3 in DNA: TGTGCTCAGTGGCAGCCCCTCTACGAGCAGTACGTC. Translating it yields CAQWQPLYEQYV.

This clonotype was found many times. The gene calls are TRBV6-2 or TRBV6-3 and TRBJ2-1; 8 nucleotides match TRBD2. CDR1 and CDR2 (germline): MNHEY, SVGEGT. The CDR3 runs to 16 residues. V shed 2 bases, J shed 7 bases, and the junction held 10 bases outside the gene matches. CDR3 DNA: TGTGCCAGCAGTTACCTGACTAGCGATATCGTAAATGAGCAGTTCTTC. Amino acids: CASSYLTSDIVNEQFF.

In this sample, this clonotype turned up many times. The genes are TRBV7-3 and TRBJ1-2; 8 positions match TRBD1. The CDR3 is 14 residues long. The trim removed 5 bases at V and 5 bases at J, leaving 7 bases unmatched. Germline lookup yields CDR1 SGHTA and CDR2 FQGTGA. The CDR3 DNA sequence: TGTGCCAGCAGCAACGGACAGGGTCCTTATGGCTACACCTTC. It translates to CASSNGQGPYGYTF. Complete variable domain (other parts from reference TRBV7-3 and TRBJ1-2): GAGVSQTPSNKVTEKGKYVELRCDPISGHTALYWYRQSLGQGPEFLIYFQGTGAADDSGLPNDRFFAVRPEGSVSTLKIQRTERGDSAVYLCASSNGQGPYGYTFGSGTRLTVV.

The rearrangement links TRBV7-2 to TRBJ1-4; D ambiguous. CDR1 is SGHTA, CDR2 FQGNSA, per germline. V was trimmed by 4 bases and J by 0 bases, leaving 9 bases between them. The CDR3 extends over 15 amino acids. CDR3 sequence reads: CASSSQVATNEKLFF. DNA of the CDR3: TGTGCCAGCAGCTCCCAGGTCGCAACTAATGAAAAACTGTTTTTT. Complete variable domain (other parts from reference TRBV7-2 and TRBJ1-4): GAGVSQSPSNKVTEKGKDVELRCDPISGHTALYWYRQSLGQGLEFLIYFQGNSAPDKSGLPSDRFSAERTGGSVSTLTIQRTQQEDSAVYLCASSSQVATNEKLFFGSGTQLSVL.

In its sample, this clonotype was seen many times. The J gene is TRBJ2-7, the V gene TRBV29-1; 8 bases align to TRBD1. CDR3 length: 13 residues. Germline-derived CDR1 and CDR2 are SQVTM and ANQGSEA. Trimming removed 7 bases from V and 3 bases from J; junction bases left unmatched: 8. The CDR3 sequence is CSAIPGQDYEQYF. For the CDR3, the DNA is TGCAGCGCTATACCGGGACAGGACTACGAGCAGTACTTC.

The rearrangement links TRBV10-1 to TRBJ1-3; D unresolved. In germline, CDR1 is WNHNN, CDR2 SYGVQD (reference sequence). CDR3 length: 13 amino acids. V lost 5 bases and J lost 0, with 5 bases in between. The CDR3 loop reads CASSLGSGNTIYF. The CDR3 DNA follows: TGCGCCAGCAGTTTGGGCTCTGGAAACACCATATATTTT.